In its sample, the clone carrying this T cell receptor (beta chain) was seen a few times. Its specificity is unknown. The data were taken from a study of beta chain features in type 1 diabetes. Study-level results: TCRB CDR3 length was moderately but significantly reduced in all four CD4+ subsets of Type 1 diabetes patients.

V dropped 4 bases and J dropped 5 bases, with 14 bases sitting between them. Germline V gene lookup returns CDR1 SQVTM and CDR2 ANQGSEA. There are 13 residues in the CDR3. Expressed TCRB transcripts were sequenced because the isolated RNA had all been reverse transcribed beforehand. Produced via immunoSEQ multiplex PCR; TCRdb's table is partial and in-frame only. The sample includes around 110,000 clones, about 15% of them seen just once. Material: central memory CD4+ T cells from blood. The receptor was isolated from a man aged 25 to 40 with type 1 diabetes. The rearrangement links TRBV29-1 to TRBJ2-5, with a tentative D call TRBD1 (5 bases). DNA for the CDR3: TGCAGCGTTGGAAAGGGGTCCGGTGAGACCCAGTACTTC. Its translation: CSVGKGSGETQYF.